The clone carrying this TCR beta chain was seen a handful of times. J gave up 4 bases and V 5 bases, and 5 bases lay outside the gene matches. This CDR3 is 14 amino acids long. The germline gives CDR1 SEHNR, CDR2 FQNEAQ (reference sequence). This sample was included in a study of blood T cell repertoires in COVID-19. About the research overall: The analysed material was cDNA or gDNA that came from T cells, B-cell-depleted T cells, or PBMCs.

In the authors' workflow: Reference gene primer amplification yielded estimated nucleated cell counts. Generated by immunoSEQ multiplex PCR, the TCRdb table keeps only in-frame clones and is missing some. For V, J and clone size, that table is used; D and trimming come from the DNA. This table holds 50,000 to 85,000 clones, around four fifths found once. This clonotype was obtained from a human donor in a cohort sampled during active COVID-19. The V gene is TRBV7-9, the J gene TRBJ1-5, with 7 bases that match TRBD1. Sequencing was done on a sample of peripheral blood. The CDR3 is CASSAGTANQPQHF. The CDR3 bases are TGTGCCAGCAGCGCAGGGACAGCGAATCAGCCCCAGCATTTT.